The sequence of this T cell receptor (beta chain) was determined in a study of blood T cell repertoires in COVID-19. Followed longitudinally, the Seattle patients had been enrolled during active infection. The germline CDR1 and CDR2 sequences are LNHDA and SQIVND (reference sequence). V lost 1 base to trimming and J lost 4 bases, with 10 bases between them. The length of the CDR3 is 14 residues. Authors' analysis steps: Cell counts per sample came from amplifying reference gene primers. Clones were sequenced by immunoSEQ multiplex PCR, and TCRdb holds only the in-frame ones, with some missing. The DNA gave D and trimming, while V, J and clone size come from that table. The table lists roughly 440,000 clones, about 87% of them singletons. This clone appeared a single time. The same CDR3 arises from other DNA sequences in this sample as well.

This TCR was sampled from a woman aged 45-60 years with COVID-19, enrolled during active disease. What was sequenced was peripheral blood. The chain couples TRBV19 to TRBJ1-1, with D perhaps matching TRBD1 (5 bases). CDR3 nucleotides: TGTGCCAGTAGTATAGGCGGGGCAGGCACTGAAGCTTTCTTT. Amino acid sequence: CASSIGGAGTEAFF.